The T cell receptor (beta chain) under discussion was sequenced for a study of T-cell memory formation after mild COVID-19. Study-level points and caveats: For second-wave clones that peaked at day 37, SARS-CoV-2 specificity went unverified.

TCRdb ran MiXCR on the 5' RACE reads and lists one entry per CDR3 protein. The data contain about 400,000 distinct CDR3 sequences, 20% to 30% of them seen just once; the ten biggest clones take up roughly 14%. Germline CDR1 is SGHRS and CDR2 is YFSETQ. The CDR3 runs to 16 residues. The V end lost 3 bases, the J end lost 6 bases, and 19 bases lay between the germline ends. Concerning this clonotype itself: Antigen: not known.

The rearrangement joins TRBV5-1 to TRBJ2-1; D unclear. This clonotype was sampled from an adult woman who had mild COVID-19 (a few samples of this study predate the infection). Cell type and time point are not known. Specimen: PBMCs or a T cell subset sorted from them (not recorded which). CDR3 nucleotides: TGCGCCAGCAGCTCTCAGCCAGGTTCCCCTGGCAATGAGCAGTTCTTC. Its protein product is CASSSQPGSPGNEQFF. The full variable domain, in which reference TRBV5-1 and TRBJ2-1 provide the parts outside the CDR3, is KAGVTQTPRYLIKTRGQQVTLSCSPISGHRSVSWYQQTPGQGLQFLFEYFSETQRNKGNFPGRFSGRQFSNSRSEMNVSTLELGDSALYLCASSSQPGSPGNEQFFGPGTRLTVL.